The source of this T cell receptor beta chain is a study of cytomegalovirus exposure and HLA in healthy donors. The PCR was carried out with 60 Vbeta primers and 13 Jbeta primers. The method was immunoSEQ multiplex PCR; TCRdb's version includes in-frame clones alone and lacks a portion of them. The table records tens of thousands of clones, over 75% of them present only once. The length of the CDR3 is 13 residues. Per germline, CDR1 SGHRS and CDR2 YFSETQ. With 0 bases removed from V and 5 bases from J, the gap between germline ends came to 8 bases. This chain links TRBV5-1 with TRBJ2-5; D unresolved. The sample was PBMCs. This TCR was recovered from a man between 50 and 59 years old in good health and CMV-seronegative. Here the CDR3 DNA reads TGCGCCAGCAGCTTGGCCGTCGGGGAGACCCAGTACTTC. Residues: CASSLAVGETQYF.